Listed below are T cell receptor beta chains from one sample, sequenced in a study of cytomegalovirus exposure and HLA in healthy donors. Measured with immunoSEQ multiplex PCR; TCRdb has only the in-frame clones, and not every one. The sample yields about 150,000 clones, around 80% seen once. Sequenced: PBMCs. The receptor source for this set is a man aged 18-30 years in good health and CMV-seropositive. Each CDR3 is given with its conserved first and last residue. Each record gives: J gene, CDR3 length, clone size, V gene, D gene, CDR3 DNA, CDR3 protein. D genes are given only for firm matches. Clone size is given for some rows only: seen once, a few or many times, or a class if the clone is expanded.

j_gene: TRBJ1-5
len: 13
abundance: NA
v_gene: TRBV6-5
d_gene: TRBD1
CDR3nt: TGTGCCAGCGCCGGGACAGCGAATCAGCCCCAGCATTTT
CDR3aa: CASAGTANQPQHF

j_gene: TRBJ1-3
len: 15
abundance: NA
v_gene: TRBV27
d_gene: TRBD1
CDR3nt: TGTGCCAGCAGTTCCGCCGGGACAGGGAAAGACACCATATATTTT
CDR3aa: CASSSAGTGKDTIYF

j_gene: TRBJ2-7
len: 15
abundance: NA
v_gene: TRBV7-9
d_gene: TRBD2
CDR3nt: TGTACCAGCAGCCTAACTAGCGGGGCGATCTACGAGCAGTACTTC
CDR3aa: CTSSLTSGAIYEQYF

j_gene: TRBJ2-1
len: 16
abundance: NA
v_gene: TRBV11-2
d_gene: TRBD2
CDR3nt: TGTGCCAGCAGTTCTCGTGGGGGACTAGCGGTCAATGAGCAGTTCTTC
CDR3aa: CASSSRGGLAVNEQFF

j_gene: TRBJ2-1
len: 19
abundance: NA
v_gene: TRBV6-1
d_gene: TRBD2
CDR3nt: TGTGCCAGCAGTAAAGCCGGGACTAGCGGGAGTATCGTCCTCCATGAGCAGTTCTTC
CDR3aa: CASSKAGTSGSIVLHEQFF

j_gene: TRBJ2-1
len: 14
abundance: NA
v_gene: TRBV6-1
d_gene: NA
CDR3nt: TGTGCCAGCACCCCATTACAGGGAATCAATGAGCAGTTCTTC
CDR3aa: CASTPLQGINEQFF

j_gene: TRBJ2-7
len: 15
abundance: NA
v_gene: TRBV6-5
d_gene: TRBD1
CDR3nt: TGTGCCAGCAGTACACCGGGACAGGGGGCCTACGAGCAGTACTTC
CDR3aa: CASSTPGQGAYEQYF

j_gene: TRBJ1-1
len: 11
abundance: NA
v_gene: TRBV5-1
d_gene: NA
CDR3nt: TGCGCCAGCACCCAGGGCGCTGAAGCTTTCTTT
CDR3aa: CASTQGAEAFF

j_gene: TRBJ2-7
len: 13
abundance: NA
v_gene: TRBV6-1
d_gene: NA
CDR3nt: TGTGCCAGCGGGGGCCGGGTAGACTACGAGCAGTACTTC
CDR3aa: CASGGRVDYEQYF

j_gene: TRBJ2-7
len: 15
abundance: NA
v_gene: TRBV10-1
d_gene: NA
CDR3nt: TGCGCCCCCTGGAGGAGTCACCCTCCTTTGCACGAGCAGTACTTC
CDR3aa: CAPWRSHPPLHEQYF

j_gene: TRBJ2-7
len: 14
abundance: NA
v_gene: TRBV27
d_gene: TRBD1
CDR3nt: TGTGCCAGCAGTTTATCGGGGACAGGGGTAGAGCAGTACTTC
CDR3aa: CASSLSGTGVEQYF

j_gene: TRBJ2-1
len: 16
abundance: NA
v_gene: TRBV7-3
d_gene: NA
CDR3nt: TGTGCCAGCACCCCTCGGGCCGGACTTCCAAACAATGAGCAGTTCTTC
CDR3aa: CASTPRAGLPNNEQFF

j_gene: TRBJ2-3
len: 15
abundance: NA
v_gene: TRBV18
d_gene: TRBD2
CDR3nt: TGTGCCAGCTCACGCGTAGCGGGAGGTAGGGATACGCAGTATTTT
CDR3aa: CASSRVAGGRDTQYF

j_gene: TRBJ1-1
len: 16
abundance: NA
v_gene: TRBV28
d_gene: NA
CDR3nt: TGTGCCAGCAGTCCAACCACGGGACACGTAAACACTGAAGCTTTCTTT
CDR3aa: CASSPTTGHVNTEAFF

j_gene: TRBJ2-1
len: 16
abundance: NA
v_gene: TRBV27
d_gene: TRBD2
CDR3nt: TGTGCCAGCAGTCCCCCGGGACTAGCGGGAGGAGGAGAGCAGTTCTTC
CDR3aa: CASSPPGLAGGGEQFF

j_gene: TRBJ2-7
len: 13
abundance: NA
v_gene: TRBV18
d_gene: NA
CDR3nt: TGTGCCAGCTCACCCCGCGCGACCTACGAGCAGTACTTC
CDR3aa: CASSPRATYEQYF

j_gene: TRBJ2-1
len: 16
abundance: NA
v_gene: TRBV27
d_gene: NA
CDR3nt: TGTGCCAGCAGTTTCCGGGTAACGGGCTCCTACAATGAGCAGTTCTTC
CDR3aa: CASSFRVTGSYNEQFF

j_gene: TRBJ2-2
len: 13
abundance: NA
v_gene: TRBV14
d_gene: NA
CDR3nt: TGTGCCAGCAGCCAATTATTCACCGGGGAGCTGTTTTTT
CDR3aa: CASSQLFTGELFF

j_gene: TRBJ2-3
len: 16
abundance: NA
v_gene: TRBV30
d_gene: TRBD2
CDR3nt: TGTGCCTGGAGACTTTTCAGCGGGAGTATGGGAGATACGCAGTATTTT
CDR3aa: CAWRLFSGSMGDTQYF

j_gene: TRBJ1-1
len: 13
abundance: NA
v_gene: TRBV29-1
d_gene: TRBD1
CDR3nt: TGCAGCGTTGTTGGGACAGGGAACACTGAAGCTTTCTTT
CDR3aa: CSVVGTGNTEAFF

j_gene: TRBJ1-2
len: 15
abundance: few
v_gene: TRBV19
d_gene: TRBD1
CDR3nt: TGTGCCAGCCAAACCGTCACAGGGGGTAGCTATGGCTACACCTTC
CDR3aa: CASQTVTGGSYGYTF

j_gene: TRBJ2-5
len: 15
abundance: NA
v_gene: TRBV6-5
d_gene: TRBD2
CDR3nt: TGTGCCAGCAGGCAACTAGCGGGGTCTGCGGAGACCCAGTACTTC
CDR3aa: CASRQLAGSAETQYF